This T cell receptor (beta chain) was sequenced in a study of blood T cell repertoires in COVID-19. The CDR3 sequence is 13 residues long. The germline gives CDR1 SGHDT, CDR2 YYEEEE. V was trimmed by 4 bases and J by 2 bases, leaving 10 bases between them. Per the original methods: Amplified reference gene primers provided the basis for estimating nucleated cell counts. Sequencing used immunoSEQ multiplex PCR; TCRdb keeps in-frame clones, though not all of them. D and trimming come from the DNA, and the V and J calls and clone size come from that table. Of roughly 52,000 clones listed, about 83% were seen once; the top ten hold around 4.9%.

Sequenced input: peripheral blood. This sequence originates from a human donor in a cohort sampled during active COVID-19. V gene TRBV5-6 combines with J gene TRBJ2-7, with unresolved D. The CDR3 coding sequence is TGTGCCAGCAGCATCAGGAAACCCTACGAGCAGTACTTC. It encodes CASSIRKPYEQYF.